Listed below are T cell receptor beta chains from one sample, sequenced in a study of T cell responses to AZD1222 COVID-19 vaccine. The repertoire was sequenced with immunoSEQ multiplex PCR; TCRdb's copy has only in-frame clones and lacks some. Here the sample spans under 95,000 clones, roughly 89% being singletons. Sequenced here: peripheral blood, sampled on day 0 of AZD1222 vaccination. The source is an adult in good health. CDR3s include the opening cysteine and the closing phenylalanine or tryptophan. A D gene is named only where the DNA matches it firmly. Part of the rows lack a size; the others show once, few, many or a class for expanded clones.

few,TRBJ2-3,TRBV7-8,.,TGTGCCAGCAGCTCCCGGGGGCCGGATACGCAGTATTTT,CASSSRGPDTQYF
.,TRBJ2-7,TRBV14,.,TGTGCCAGCAGCCCATCTAACTACGAGCAGTACTTC,CASSPSNYEQYF
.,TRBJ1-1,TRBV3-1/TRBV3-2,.,TGTGCCAGCAGCCAAGTCAACAGTTACGAAGCTTTCTTT,CASSQVNSYEAFF
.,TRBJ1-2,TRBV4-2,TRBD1,TGTGCCAGCAGCCAACAAGACAGGGGGCTTAGTGGCTACACCTTC,CASSQQDRGLSGYTF
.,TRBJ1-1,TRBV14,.,TGTGCCAGCAGCCAAACCCCGGGTTCCGGGGGGACTGAAGCTTTCTTT,CASSQTPGSGGTEAFF
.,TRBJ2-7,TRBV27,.,TGTGCCAGCAGCACACTGGGGGAGTCCTACGAGCAGTACTTC,CASSTLGESYEQYF
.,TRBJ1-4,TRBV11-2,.,TGTGCCAGCAGCCGCCGCTGGGAACAGGGTTCGGGTAATGAAAAACTGTTTTTT,CASSRRWEQGSGNEKLFF
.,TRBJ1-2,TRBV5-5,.,TGTGCCAGCAGCTTTTTGGAGGACTATGGCTACACCTTC,CASSFLEDYGYTF
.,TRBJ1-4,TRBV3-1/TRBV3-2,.,TGTGCCAGCAGCCAAAGGGGGGGCGCGGGAAAACTGTTTTTT,CASSQRGGAGKLFF
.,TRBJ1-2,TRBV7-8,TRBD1,TGTGCCAGCAGCTTTGCCGGGACAGGTGGGGGCTACACCTTC,CASSFAGTGGGYTF
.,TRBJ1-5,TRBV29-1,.,TGCAGCGTTGAGATCGGGGGTAATCAGCCCCAGCATTTT,CSVEIGGNQPQHF
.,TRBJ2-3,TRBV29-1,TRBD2,TGCAGCGGGGGGCTAGCGGGAACGGATACGCAGTATTTT,CSGGLAGTDTQYF
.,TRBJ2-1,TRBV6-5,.,TGTGCCAGCAGTTACCAGGGGATCTCCTACAATGAGCAGTTCTTC,CASSYQGISYNEQFF
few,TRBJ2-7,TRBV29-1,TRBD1,TGCAGCGTTTCGGGGACAGCCGTGGAGCAGTACTTC,CSVSGTAVEQYF
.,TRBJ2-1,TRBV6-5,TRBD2,TGTGCCAGCAGTACTAGCGGGGGTTCCTACAATGAGCAGTTCTTC,CASSTSGGSYNEQFF
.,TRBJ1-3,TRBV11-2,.,TGTGCCAGCAGCCTGGACAGAGCGTACTCTGGAAACACCATATATTTT,CASSLDRAYSGNTIYF
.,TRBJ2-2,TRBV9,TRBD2,TGTGCCAGCAGCGTAGGAGCGGGGGTGGCCGGGGAGCTGTTTTTT,CASSVGAGVAGELFF
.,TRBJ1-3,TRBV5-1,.,TGCGCCAGCAGCGAACGAACGGACTCTGGAAACACCATATATTTT,CASSERTDSGNTIYF
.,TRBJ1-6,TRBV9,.,TGTGCCAGCAGCTCGGAAGCCTATAATTCACCCCTCCACTTT,CASSSEAYNSPLHF
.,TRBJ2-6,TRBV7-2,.,TGTGCCAGCAGCTTAGAGACCGGAGCTGGGGCCAACGTCCTGACTTTC,CASSLETGAGANVLTF
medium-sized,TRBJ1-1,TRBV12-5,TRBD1,TGTGCTAGTGTCAACAGGGGCACTGAAGCTTTCTTT,CASVNRGTEAFF
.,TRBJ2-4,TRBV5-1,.,TGCGCCAGCAGCTTGAACAGCGCCAAAAACATTCAGTACTTC,CASSLNSAKNIQYF
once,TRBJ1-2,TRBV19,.,TGTGCCAGTAGTCCGAACAGGGCCTCTAACTATGGCTACACCTTC,CASSPNRASNYGYTF
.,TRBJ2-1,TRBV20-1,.,TGCAGTGCTAGTCAGCTAGCTTCGGTATACAATGAGCAGTTCTTC,CSASQLASVYNEQFF
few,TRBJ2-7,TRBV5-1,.,TGCGCCAGCAGCCCCGTTGGCTACGAGCAGTACTTC,CASSPVGYEQYF
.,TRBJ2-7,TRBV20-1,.,TGCAGTGCTAGTATTAGCGAGACTTCCTACGAGCAGTACTTC,CSASISETSYEQYF
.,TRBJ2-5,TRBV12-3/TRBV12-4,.,TGTGCCAGCTCTGGCCAAAGGGGAGAGACCCAGTACTTC,CASSGQRGETQYF
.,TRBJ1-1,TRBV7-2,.,TGTGCCAGCAGCTTAGATACTATAAACACTGAAGCTTTCTTT,CASSLDTINTEAFF